This T cell receptor beta chain was identified during a study of control samples from healthy donors and cancer patients. Profiling relied on immunoSEQ multiplex PCR, and the TCRdb table lists in-frame clones only, not all of them. Here the sample spans about 93,000 clones, less than 90% being singletons. CDR1 SGHDT and CDR2 YYEEEE come from the germline V gene. The CDR3 is 13 amino acids. V lost 4 bases to trimming and J lost 3 bases, with 8 bases between them. This receptor was obtained from a woman aged 70-85 years in good health. Sequencing input: blood. This sequence joins TRBV5-6 and TRBJ2-1; TRBD1 is a possible D gene (5 bases). The CDR3 loop reads CASSPTGYNEQFF. Here the CDR3 DNA reads TGTGCCAGCAGCCCTACAGGCTACAATGAGCAGTTCTTC.